A single T cell receptor beta chain is shown here with its context. Its antigen is currently unknown. This entry is derived from a study of T cell clones after liver transplantation. Study as a whole: Post-transplant blood was tracked for graft-donor-reactive T cell clones identified in a pre-transplant mixed lymphocyte reaction. Timepoints were pre-transplant, pre-withdrawal, and after withdrawal was completed or failed. Notes on the study in general: A significant post-transplant drop in circulating graft-donor-reactive CD4 TCRbeta sequences occurred in most of the 8 subjects.

The repertoire was sequenced with immunoSEQ multiplex PCR; TCRdb's copy has only in-frame clones and lacks some. The table shows around 71,000 clones, with under 90% occurring only once. The receptor was derived from a human patient who received a liver transplant. The T cells may come from the graft donor. The sequences come from CD4+ T cells from blood, collected 12 months after liver transplant.

CDR3 bases: TGTGCCAGCAGTTTTCTAAGGGGAGGTGGCAATCAGCCCCAGCATTTT. This codes for CASSFLRGGGNQPQHF. This sequence joins TRBV28 and TRBJ1-5; D might be TRBD1 (5 bases). There are 16 residues in the CDR3. The ends were cut back, 3 bases at V and 2 bases at J, with 14 bases in the middle. CDR1 is MDHEN, CDR2 SYDVKM, per germline.